The next 7 T cell receptor beta chains were all read from a single sample in a study of T cell responses to AZD1222 COVID-19 vaccine. Profiling relied on immunoSEQ multiplex PCR, and the TCRdb table lists in-frame clones only, not all of them. Of fewer than 200,000 clones in the sample, approximately 90% are singletons; the top ten hold roughly 6%. Sequenced material: peripheral blood, taken on day 0 of AZD1222 vaccination. Receptor source: an adult in good health.

This chain connects TRBV7-2 to TRBJ1-2; 10 bases fit TRBD1. Germline V gene data show CDR1 as SGHTA and CDR2 as FQGNSA. There are 15 residues in the CDR3. V lost 3 bases, J lost 6 bases, and 7 bases stayed unmatched. The CDR3 spells CASSLRQGAPDGYTF. CDR3 coding DNA: TGTGCCAGCAGCTTGCGACAGGGGGCGCCCGATGGCTACACCTTC.

The chain links TRBV28 to TRBJ2-7; D possibly corresponds to TRBD1 (6 bases). The CDR3 consists of 12 residues. CDR1 and CDR2 (germline): MDHEN, SYDVKM. The germline V and J ends were trimmed by 8 bases and 2 bases, with 10 bases remaining between them. The DNA for the CDR3 is TGTGCCAGCGCACAGGGACCCTACGAGCAGTACTTC. It codes for CASAQGPYEQYF.

In DNA form, the CDR3 reads TGTGCCAGTAGTATGACAGGGGCGCGACAATACTACGAGCAGTACTTC. Translating it yields CASSMTGARQYYEQYF. The chain is built from TRBV19 and TRBJ2-7, with 8 bases matching TRBD1. V was clipped by 3 bases and J by 3 bases; unmatched bases: 10. This CDR3 region has 16 residues. The germline V gene encodes CDR1 LNHDA and CDR2 SQIVND (reference sequence).

The chain employs TRBV18 and TRBJ1-5, with D possibly matching TRBD1 (5 bases). The CDR3 is 14 residues long. Per the germline V gene, CDR1 is KGHSH and CDR2 is LQKENI. The V end was cut by 2 bases, the J end by 4 bases, with 9 bases between. The CDR3 protein is CASSPGAENQPQHF. The CDR3 bases are TGTGCCAGCTCACCAGGGGCCGAGAATCAGCCCCAGCATTTT.

The V call is TRBV20-1, the J call TRBJ2-3; 11 nucleotides agree with TRBD2. Per the germline V gene, CDR1 is DFQATT and CDR2 is SNEGSKA (reference sequence). There are 15 residues in the CDR3. V shed 3 bases and J 8 bases; nucleotides not matched to a gene: 10. In DNA, the CDR3 is TGCAGTGCTAGTCTAGCGGGGGGCCAACGAGGTACGCAGTATTTT. Its protein is CSASLAGGQRGTQYF.

The chain employs TRBV4-3 and TRBJ1-4; perhaps TRBD1 as D (6 bases). Germline assignment: CDR1 LGHNA and CDR2 YSLEER. The CDR3 loop spans 19 amino acids. The ends were cut back, 0 bases at V and 0 bases at J, with 17 bases in the middle. The CDR3 sequence: CASSQDLDSATATNEKLFF. The CDR3 nucleotides read TGCGCCAGCAGCCAAGATCTGGACAGCGCGACAGCAACTAATGAAAAACTGTTTTTT.

The chain couples TRBV18 to TRBJ1-2; 7 bases are shared with TRBD1. CDR3 length: 14 residues. The trim removed 4 bases at V and 3 bases at J, leaving 5 bases unmatched. The germline CDR1 and CDR2 sequences are KGHSH and LQKENI. This CDR3 reads CASSHGDSYYGYTF. CDR3 DNA sequence: TGTGCCAGCTCACATGGGGACAGCTACTATGGCTACACCTTC.